This TCR beta chain was recorded in a study of CD8 T cells in ankylosing spondylitis (dated by TCRdb to about 2017). Looking at the study overall: To find TCR variants linked to disease, the study profiled T cell receptor beta repertoires in ankylosing spondylitis patients and healthy donors. In total, the full study cohort was made up of about 110 healthy donors and 25 or so ankylosing spondylitis patients. Peripheral blood was sampled, and synovial fluid was also collected from ankylosing spondylitis patients. General conclusions and limits of the study: The disease-linked clones were reported as significantly enriched in matched synovial fluid samples from ankylosing spondylitis patients. The disease-linked clones had a CD8+ phenotype and were found at relatively low frequencies in peripheral blood. Some TCR beta motif variants had previously been reported in synovial fluid and blood of reactive arthritis patients, which suggested common disease-initiation mechanisms. Blood from ankylosing spondylitis patients appeared to be characterized by a TCR beta motif made up of several highly homologous amino acid variants.

Instrument used: Illumina HiSeq 2500. Quantitative 5'-RACE with molecular barcodes was the method used to prepare the TCR beta libraries. Regarding the original processing steps: A new computational method based on a probabilistic model of VDJ rearrangement was used to identify disease-linked TCR variants. TCRdb applied fastp at Q25 and MiXCR to the public reads, then kept only in-frame beta chains. One record per CDR3 amino acid sequence lists the most common genes and DNA. The V and J calls, along with clone size, are taken from TCRdb and not from the paper's own processing. The sample data list nearly 350,000 distinct CDR3 sequences, and roughly 15% of these were observed just once. Approximately 1.1% of the sample rests with the top ten. V gives up 1 base and J gives up 5 bases, and the segment between their germline ends measures 15 bases. The CDR3 sequence holds 15 residues, the cysteine and phenylalanine included. The retained sequence is limited to the CDR3, 45 bases, with the frame set at the first base. CDR1 is given as SGHAT and CDR2 as FQNNGV, both from the germline V gene.

This clonotype was counted a few times. It has no known antigen specificity. No per-base quality is available; no much larger clone lies one base away. Sequencing was done on a sample of blood, either unsorted or a sorted T cell fraction (not recorded which). This receptor was taken from a male donor with ankylosing spondylitis or in good health (not recorded which). The V gene is TRBV11-2 and the J gene is TRBJ2-7, with TRBD1 perhaps the D gene, on 5 matching bases. The sequenced DNA is TGTGCCAGCAGCTTAGTTGGGTTCGAAGGGGACGAGCAGTACTTC. This sequence encodes CASSLVGFEGDEQYF.